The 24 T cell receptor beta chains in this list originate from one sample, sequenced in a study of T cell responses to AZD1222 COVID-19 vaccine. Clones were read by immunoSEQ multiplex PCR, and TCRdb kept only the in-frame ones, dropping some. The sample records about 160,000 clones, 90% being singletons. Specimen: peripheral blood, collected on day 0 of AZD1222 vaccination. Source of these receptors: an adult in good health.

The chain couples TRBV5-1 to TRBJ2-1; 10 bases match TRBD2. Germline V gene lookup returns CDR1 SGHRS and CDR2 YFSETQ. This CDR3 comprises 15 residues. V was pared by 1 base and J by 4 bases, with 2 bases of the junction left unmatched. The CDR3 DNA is TGCGCCAGCAGCTTGACTAGCGGGGCATACAATGAGCAGTTCTTC. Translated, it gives CASSLTSGAYNEQFF.

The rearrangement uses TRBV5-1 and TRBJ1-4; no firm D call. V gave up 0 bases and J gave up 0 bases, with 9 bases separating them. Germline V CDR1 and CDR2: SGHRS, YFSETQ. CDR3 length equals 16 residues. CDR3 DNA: TGCGCCAGCAGCTTGGAGTTGGGGTCAACTAATGAAAAACTGTTTTTT. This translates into CASSLELGSTNEKLFF.

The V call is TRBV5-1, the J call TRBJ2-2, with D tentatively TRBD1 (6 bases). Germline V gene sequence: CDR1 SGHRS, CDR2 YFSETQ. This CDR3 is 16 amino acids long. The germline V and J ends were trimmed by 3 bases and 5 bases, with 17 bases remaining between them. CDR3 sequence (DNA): TGCGCCAGCAGCTCAAGCTTACTAACAGGGACCGGGGAGCTGTTTTTT. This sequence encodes CASSSSLLTGTGELFF.

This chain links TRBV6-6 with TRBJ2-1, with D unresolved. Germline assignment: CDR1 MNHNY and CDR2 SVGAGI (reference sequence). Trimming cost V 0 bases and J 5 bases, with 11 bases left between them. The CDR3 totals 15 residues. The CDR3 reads CASSYSQITNNEQFF. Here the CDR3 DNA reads TGTGCCAGCAGTTACTCCCAGATAACCAACAATGAGCAGTTCTTC.

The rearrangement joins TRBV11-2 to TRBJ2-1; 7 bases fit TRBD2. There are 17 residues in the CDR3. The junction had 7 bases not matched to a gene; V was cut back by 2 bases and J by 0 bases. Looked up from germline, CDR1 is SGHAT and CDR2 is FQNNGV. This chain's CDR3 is CASSLFGGGSSYNEQFF. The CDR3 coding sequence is TGTGCCAGCAGCTTATTTGGCGGGGGTAGCTCCTACAATGAGCAGTTCTTC.

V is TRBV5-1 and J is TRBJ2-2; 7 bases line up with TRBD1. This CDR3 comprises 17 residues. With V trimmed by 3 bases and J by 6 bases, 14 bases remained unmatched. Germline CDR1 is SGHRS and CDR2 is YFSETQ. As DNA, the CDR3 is TGCGCCAGCAGCTCCGGAACCGGGACAGAGCTACCCGGGGAGCTGTTTTTT. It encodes CASSSGTGTELPGELFF.

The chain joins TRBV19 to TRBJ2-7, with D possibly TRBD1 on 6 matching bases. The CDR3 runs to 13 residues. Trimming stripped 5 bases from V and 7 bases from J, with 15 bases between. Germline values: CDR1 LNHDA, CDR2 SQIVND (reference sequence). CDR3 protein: CASSGTGTREQYF. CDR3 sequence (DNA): TGTGCCAGTAGTGGAACAGGGACGCGAGAGCAGTACTTC. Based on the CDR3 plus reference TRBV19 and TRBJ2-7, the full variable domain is DGGITQSPKYLFRKEGQNVTLSCEQNLNHDAMYWYRQDPGQGLRLIYYSQIVNDFQKGDIAEGYSVSREKKESFPLTVTSAQKNPTAFYLCASSGTGTREQYFGPGTRLTVT.

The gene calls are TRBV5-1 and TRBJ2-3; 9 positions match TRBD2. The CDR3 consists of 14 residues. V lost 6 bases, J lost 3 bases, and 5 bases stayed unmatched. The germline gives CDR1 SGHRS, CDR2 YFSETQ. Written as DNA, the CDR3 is TGCGCCAGCACCTTAGCGGGGGTAACAGATACGCAGTATTTT. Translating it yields CASTLAGVTDTQYF. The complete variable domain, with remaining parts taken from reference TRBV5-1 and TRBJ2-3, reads KAGVTQTPRYLIKTRGQQVTLSCSPISGHRSVSWYQQTPGQGLQFLFEYFSETQRNKGNFPGRFSGRQFSNSRSEMNVSTLELGDSALYLCASTLAGVTDTQYFGPGTRLTVL.

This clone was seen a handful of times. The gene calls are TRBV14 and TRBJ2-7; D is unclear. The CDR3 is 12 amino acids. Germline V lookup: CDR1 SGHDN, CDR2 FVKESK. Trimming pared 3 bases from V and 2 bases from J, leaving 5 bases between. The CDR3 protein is CASSHAPYEQYF. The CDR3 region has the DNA TGTGCCAGCAGCCATGCCCCCTACGAGCAGTACTTC.

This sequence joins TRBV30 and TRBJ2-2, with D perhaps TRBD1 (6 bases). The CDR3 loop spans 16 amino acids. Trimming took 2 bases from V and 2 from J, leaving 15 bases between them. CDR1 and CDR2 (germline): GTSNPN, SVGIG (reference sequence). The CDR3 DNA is TGTGCCTGGAGTAGGCGACAGGCCCCTAACACCGGGGAGCTGTTTTTT. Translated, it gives CAWSRRQAPNTGELFF.

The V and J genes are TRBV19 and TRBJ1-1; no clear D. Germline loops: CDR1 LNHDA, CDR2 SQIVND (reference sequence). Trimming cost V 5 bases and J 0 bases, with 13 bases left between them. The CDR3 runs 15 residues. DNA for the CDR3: TGTGCCAGTAGTGGCCAAGCGTTAGTGAACACTGAAGCTTTCTTT. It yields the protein CASSGQALVNTEAFF.

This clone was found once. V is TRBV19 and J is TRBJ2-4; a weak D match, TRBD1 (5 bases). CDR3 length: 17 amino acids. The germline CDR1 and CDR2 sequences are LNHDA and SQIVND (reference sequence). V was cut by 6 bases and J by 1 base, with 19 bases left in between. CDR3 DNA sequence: TGTGCCAGTAGCCCACTCGGACATTCGAGGGCCAAAAACATTCAGTACTTC. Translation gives CASSPLGHSRAKNIQYF.

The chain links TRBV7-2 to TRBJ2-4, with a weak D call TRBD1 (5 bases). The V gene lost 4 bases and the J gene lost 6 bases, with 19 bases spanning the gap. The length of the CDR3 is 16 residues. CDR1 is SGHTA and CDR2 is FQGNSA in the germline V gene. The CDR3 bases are TGTGCCAGCAGCTCGCTAGGACAAGACTTAGGAAACATTCAGTACTTC. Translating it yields CASSSLGQDLGNIQYF.

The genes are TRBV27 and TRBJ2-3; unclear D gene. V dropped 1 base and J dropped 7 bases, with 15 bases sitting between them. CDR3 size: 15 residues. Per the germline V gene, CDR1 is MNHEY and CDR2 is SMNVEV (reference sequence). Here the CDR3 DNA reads TGTGCCAGCAGTTTATGGTCTATACCCACGAATACGCAGTATTTT. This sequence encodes CASSLWSIPTNTQYF.

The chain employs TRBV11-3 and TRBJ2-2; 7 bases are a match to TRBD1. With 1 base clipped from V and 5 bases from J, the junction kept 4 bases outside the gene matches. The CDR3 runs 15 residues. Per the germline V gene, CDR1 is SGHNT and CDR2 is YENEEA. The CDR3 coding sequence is TGTGCCAGCAGCTTAGGACAGGGTTCGACCGGGGAGCTGTTTTTT. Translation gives CASSLGQGSTGELFF.

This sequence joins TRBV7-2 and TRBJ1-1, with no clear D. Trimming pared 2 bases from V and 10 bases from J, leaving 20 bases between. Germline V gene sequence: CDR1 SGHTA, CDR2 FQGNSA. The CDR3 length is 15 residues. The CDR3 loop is CASSLTPAGGVVAFF. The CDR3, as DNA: TGTGCCAGCAGCTTAACTCCAGCGGGTGGTGTAGTAGCTTTCTTT. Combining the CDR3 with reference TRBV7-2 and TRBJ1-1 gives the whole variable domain GAGVSQSPSNKVTEKGKDVELRCDPISGHTALYWYRQSLGQGLEFLIYFQGNSAPDKSGLPSDRFSAERTGGSVSTLTIQRTQQEDSAVYLCASSLTPAGGVVAFFGQGTRLTVV.

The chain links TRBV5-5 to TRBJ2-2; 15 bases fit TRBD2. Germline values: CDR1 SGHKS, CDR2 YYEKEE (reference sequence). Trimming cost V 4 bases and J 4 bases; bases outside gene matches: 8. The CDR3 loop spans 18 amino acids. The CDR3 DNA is TGTGCCAGCAGCACGGGACTAGCGGGGGGCTGGAGCACCGGGGAGCTGTTTTTT. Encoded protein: CASSTGLAGGWSTGELFF.

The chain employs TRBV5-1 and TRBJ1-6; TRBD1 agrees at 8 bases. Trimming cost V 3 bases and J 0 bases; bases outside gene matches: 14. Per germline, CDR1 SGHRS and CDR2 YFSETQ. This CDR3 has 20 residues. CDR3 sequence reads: CASSSRPGQVSSSYNSPLHF. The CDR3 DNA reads TGCGCCAGCAGCTCAAGACCGGGACAGGTCTCGAGCTCCTATAATTCACCCCTCCACTTT.

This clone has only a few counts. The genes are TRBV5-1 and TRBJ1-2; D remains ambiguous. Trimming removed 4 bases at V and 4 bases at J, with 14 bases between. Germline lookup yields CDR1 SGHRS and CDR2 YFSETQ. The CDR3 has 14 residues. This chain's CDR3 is CASSPSGGGYGYTF. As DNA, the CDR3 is TGCGCCAGCAGCCCCTCAGGAGGCGGCTATGGCTACACCTTC.

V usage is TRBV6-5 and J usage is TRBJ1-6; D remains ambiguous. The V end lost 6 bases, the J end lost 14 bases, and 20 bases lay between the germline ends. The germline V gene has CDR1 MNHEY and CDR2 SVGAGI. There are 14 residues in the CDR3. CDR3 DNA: TGTGCCAGCAGGCCAGGCGCGGGAAGGAAGGCCCTCCACTTT. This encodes CASRPGAGRKALHF.

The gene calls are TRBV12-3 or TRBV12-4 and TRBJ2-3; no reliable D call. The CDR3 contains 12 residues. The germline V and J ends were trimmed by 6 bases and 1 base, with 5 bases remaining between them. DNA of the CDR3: TGTGCCAGCAGCAGAGGCACAGATACGCAGTATTTT. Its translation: CASSRGTDTQYF.

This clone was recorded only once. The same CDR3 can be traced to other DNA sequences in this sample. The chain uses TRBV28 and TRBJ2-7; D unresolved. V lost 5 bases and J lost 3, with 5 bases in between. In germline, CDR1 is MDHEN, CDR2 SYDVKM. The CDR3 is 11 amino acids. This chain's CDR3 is CASSPNYEQYF. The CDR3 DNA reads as TGTGCCAGCAGTCCGAACTACGAGCAGTACTTC.

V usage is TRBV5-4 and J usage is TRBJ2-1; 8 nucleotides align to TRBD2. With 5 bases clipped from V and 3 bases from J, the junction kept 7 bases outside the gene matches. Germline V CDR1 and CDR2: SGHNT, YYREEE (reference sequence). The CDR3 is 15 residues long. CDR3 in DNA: TGTGCCAGCAGGGAGGCGGGGGGTAACTACAATGAGCAGTTCTTC. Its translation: CASREAGGNYNEQFF.

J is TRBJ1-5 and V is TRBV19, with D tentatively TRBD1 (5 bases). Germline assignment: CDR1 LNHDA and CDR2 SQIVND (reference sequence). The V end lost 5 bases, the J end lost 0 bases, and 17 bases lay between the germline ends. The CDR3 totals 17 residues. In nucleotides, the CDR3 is TGTGCCAGTAGTCCGCCGGGGGGAGTTTATAGCAATCAGCCCCAGCATTTT. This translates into CASSPPGGVYSNQPQHF.